These 14 T cell receptor beta chains originate from one sample sequenced in a study of tumor-infiltrating lymphocytes in primary liver carcinoma. With a constant-region primer, TCR beta cDNA was made from about 0.5 ug of total RNA. Nested multiplex PCR, run for three rounds with slightly modified ARM-PCR, yielded TCR beta libraries. Forward primers for TRBV1-TRBV30 and a C-beta reverse primer served the first two PCR rounds, at roughly 10 cycles each. TCRdb re-called the multiplex PCR reads with MiXCR, one entry per CDR3 protein. In the table there are around 190,000 distinct CDR3 sequences, about 85% of which are singletons. Co-extraction yielded RNA and DNA from roughly 20-30 mg of unsorted bulk tissue. Sequenced material: tumor tissue from primary liver carcinoma. Receptor source: a man in his forties with primary liver carcinoma and hepatitis B virus infection.

A word on this clonotype: Because the CDR3 is missing its conserved closing phenylalanine or tryptophan, this is likely a read error. The gene calls are TRBV11-2 and TRBJ2-5; D is perhaps TRBD2 (5 bases). CDR1 and CDR2 (germline): SGHAT, FQNNGV. CDR3 length: 18 residues. V was shortened by 7 bases and J by 5 bases, with 29 bases between the two germline ends. Here the CDR3 reads CASIPSSIQATGRETQYI. CDR3 in DNA: TGTGCCAGCATCCCTAGCTCAATCCAGGCTACTGGGCGGGAGACCCAGTACATC.

This clonotype was observed a few times. Without the conserved terminal phenylalanine or tryptophan, this CDR3 likely stems from a read error. The chain links TRBV28 to TRBJ2-4; 8 bases align to TRBD1. Germline V lookup: CDR1 MDHEN, CDR2 SYDVKM. This CDR3 is built from 15 residues. The CDR3 DNA follows: TGTGCCAGTAGTTCTCAGGGGGCGGGAAAAAACATTCAGTACATC. Encoded protein: CASSSQGAGKNIQYI.

Regarding this clonotype: Since the CDR3 does not end with the conserved phenylalanine or tryptophan, this likely comes from a read error. The chain links TRBV11-1 to TRBJ2-1; the match to TRBD2 covers 13 bases. The J call could be wrong; TRBJ2-5 is a better fit for the DNA end. Germline values: CDR1 SGHAT, CDR2 FQDESV (reference sequence). CDR3 length: 15 residues. CDR3 nucleotide sequence: TGTACCAGCACCTTCACGGGACTAGCGGGGGAGACCCAGTACTAC. Protein: CTSTFTGLAGETQYY.

The genes are TRBV7-9 and TRBJ2-7, with D uncertain. Germline V gives CDR1 SEHNR, CDR2 FQNEAQ (reference sequence). This CDR3 has 12 amino acids. V shed 5 bases and J shed 9 bases, with 14 bases lying between them. DNA for the CDR3: TGTGCCAGCAGCCGGACGCGTACAGCGCAGTACTTC. Translation gives CASSRTRTAQYF.

Turning to this clonotype: One end of the junction is discordant with germline, which a read error may explain. The J gene is TRBJ1-4, the V gene TRBV28; D not resolved. The CDR3 runs to 12 residues. The V gene's germline CDR1 is MDHEN and CDR2 SYDVKM. CDR3 region: CASNPNYEKLLF. The DNA for the CDR3 is TGTGCCAGCAATCCCAACTACGAAAAACTGTTATTT.

Worth noting for this clonotype: An end of the junction differs from the germline gene, which may be a read error. V usage is TRBV5-1 and J usage is TRBJ2-1, with D possibly matching TRBD1 (6 bases). Germline V gives CDR1 SGHRS, CDR2 YFSETQ. This CDR3 spans 18 amino acids. The CDR3 region is CVSSLRWQDSQVDNEQFF. The CDR3 region has the DNA TGCGTCAGCAGCTTGCGGTGGCAGGACAGTCAGGTGGACAATGAGCAGTTCTTC.

This clonotype has only one observation. The chain links TRBV29-1 to TRBJ2-3, with D unclear. The CDR3 runs 12 residues. Germline values: CDR1 SQVTM, CDR2 ANQGSEA. V was shortened by 5 bases and J by 15 bases, with 21 bases between the two germline ends. The chain's CDR3 is CSVSPSTDTHYF. CDR3 in DNA: TGCAGCGTTTCTCCTTCCACAGATACTCACTATTTT.

A word on this clonotype: The junction and the germline gene differ at one end; a read error may be behind it. This rearrangement joins TRBV6-1 to TRBJ2-6; D might be TRBD1 (5 bases). CDR3 length equals 18 residues. The germline V gene encodes CDR1 MNHNS and CDR2 SASEGT. CDR3 amino acids: CASRPLRGGSSGANILTF. The CDR3 nucleotides read TGTGCCAGCAGACCTCTTAGAGGTGGCTCCTCTGGGGCCAACATCCTGACTTTC.

On this clonotype: The final CDR3 position lacks the conserved phenylalanine or tryptophan, pointing to a likely read error. V usage is TRBV29-1 and J usage is TRBJ2-5; 7 bases fit TRBD2. Per the germline V gene, CDR1 is SQVTM and CDR2 is ANQGSEA. The length of the CDR3 is 15 residues. This CDR3 reads CSVRTSGSWAETQYY. For the CDR3, the DNA is TGCAGCGTTCGGACTAGTGGGAGTTGGGCAGAGACTCAGTACTAC.

This clonotype was observed a few times. The junction does not match germline at one end; this may be a read error. The chain has TRBV28 and TRBJ2-7; 8 positions match TRBD2. The length of the CDR3 is 14 residues. In germline, CDR1 is MDHEN, CDR2 SYDVKM. This chain's CDR3 is CASSRGGLHYEHYF. CDR3 nucleotides: TGTGCCAGTAGTCGGGGGGGACTACATTACGAGCACTACTTC. The full variable domain, in which reference TRBV28 and TRBJ2-7 provide the parts outside the CDR3, is DVKVTQSSRYLVKRTGEKVFLECVQDMDHENMFWYRQDPGLGLRLIYFSYDVKMKEKGDIPEGYSVSREKKERFSLILESASTNQTSMYLCASSRGGLHYEHYFGPGTRLTVT.

This clonotype was observed a few times. The CDR3 ends on some other residue instead of the conserved phenylalanine or tryptophan, so this is likely a read error. The chain is built from TRBV11-2 and TRBJ2-3; 9 bases map to TRBD2. Per the germline V gene, CDR1 is SGHAT and CDR2 is FQNNGV. This CDR3 comprises 15 residues. The CDR3 DNA reads TGTGCCAGTAGCGATAGCGGGAGATTTACAGATATGCAGTATCTT. Protein sequence: CASSDSGRFTDMQYL.

For this clonotype: The conserved final phenylalanine or tryptophan is absent from the CDR3, which likely points to a read error. The chain joins TRBV29-1 to TRBJ2-2, with unresolved D. The CDR3 spans 12 residues. CDR1 and CDR2 (germline): SQVTM, ANQGSEA. V lost 7 bases and J 3 bases, leaving 9 bases between the germline ends. The CDR3, as DNA: TGCAGCGCCGAACTGTACACCGGGGAGCTGTTTTGT. Protein sequence: CSAELYTGELFC.

This clonotype occurred a few times. CDR3 protein: CASTLTNGNTGELFF. Here the CDR3 DNA reads TGTGCCAGCACCTTGACTAACGGGAACACCGGGGAGCTGTTTTTT. This chain links TRBV12-3 or TRBV12-4 with TRBJ2-2; TRBD2 is a possible D gene (5 bases). This CDR3 region has 15 residues. V was cut by 7 bases and J by 1 base, with 13 bases left in between.

The J gene is TRBJ2-3, the V gene TRBV6-2 or TRBV6-3; D might be TRBD2 (6 bases). Trimming stripped 4 bases from V and 9 bases from J, with 17 bases between. The CDR3 runs 14 residues. CDR1 MNHEY and CDR2 SVGEGT come from the germline V gene. This CDR3 reads CASSSPRDSQTQYF. The CDR3 coding sequence is TGTGCCAGCAGTTCGCCCCGGGACTCCCAAACGCAGTATTTT.